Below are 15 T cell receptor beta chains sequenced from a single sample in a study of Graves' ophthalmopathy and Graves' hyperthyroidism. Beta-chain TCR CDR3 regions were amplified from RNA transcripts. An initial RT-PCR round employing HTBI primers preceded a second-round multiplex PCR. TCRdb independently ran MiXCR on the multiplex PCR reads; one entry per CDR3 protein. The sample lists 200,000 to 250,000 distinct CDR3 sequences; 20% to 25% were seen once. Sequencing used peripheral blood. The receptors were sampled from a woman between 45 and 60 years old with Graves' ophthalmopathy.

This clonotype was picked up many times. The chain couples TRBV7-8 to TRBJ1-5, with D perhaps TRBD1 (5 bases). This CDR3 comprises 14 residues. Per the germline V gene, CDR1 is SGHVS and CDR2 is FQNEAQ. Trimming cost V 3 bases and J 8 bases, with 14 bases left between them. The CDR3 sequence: CASSFGRSGEPQHF. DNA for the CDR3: TGTGCCAGCAGCTTCGGGCGTTCGGGGGAGCCCCAGCATTTT.

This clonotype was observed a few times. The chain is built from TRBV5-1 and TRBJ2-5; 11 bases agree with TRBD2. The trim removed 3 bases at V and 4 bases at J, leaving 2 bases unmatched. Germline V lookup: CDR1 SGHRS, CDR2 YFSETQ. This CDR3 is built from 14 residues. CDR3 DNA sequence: TGCGCCAGCAGCTCCGGGACTAGCGGAGAGACCCAGTACTTC. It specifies CASSSGTSGETQYF.

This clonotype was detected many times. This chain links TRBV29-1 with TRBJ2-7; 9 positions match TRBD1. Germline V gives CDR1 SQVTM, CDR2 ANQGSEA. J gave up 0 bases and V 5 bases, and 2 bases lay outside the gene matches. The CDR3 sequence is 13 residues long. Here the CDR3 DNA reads TGCAGCGTTCCGGGACAGGGCTCCTACGAGCAGTACTTC. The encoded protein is CSVPGQGSYEQYF.

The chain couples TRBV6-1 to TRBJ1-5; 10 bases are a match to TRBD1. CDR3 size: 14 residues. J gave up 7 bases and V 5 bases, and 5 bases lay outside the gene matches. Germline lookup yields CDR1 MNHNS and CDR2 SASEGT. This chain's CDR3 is CASSTTGGGQPQHF. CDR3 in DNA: TGTGCCAGCAGTACGACAGGGGGCGGACAGCCCCAGCATTTT.

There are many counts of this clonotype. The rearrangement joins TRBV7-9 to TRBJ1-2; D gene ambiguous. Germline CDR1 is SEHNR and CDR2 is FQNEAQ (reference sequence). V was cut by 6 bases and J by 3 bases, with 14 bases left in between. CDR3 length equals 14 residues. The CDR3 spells CASSREPLDYGYTF. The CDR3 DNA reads TGTGCCAGCAGTCGTGAACCCCTCGACTATGGCTACACCTTC.

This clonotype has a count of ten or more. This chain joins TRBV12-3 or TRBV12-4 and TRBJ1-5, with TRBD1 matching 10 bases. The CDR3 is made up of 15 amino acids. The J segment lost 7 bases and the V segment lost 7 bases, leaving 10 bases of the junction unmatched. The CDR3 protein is CASTYRQGAGQPQHF. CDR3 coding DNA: TGTGCCAGCACCTACCGACAGGGGGCTGGACAGCCCCAGCATTTT.

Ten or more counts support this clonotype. This CDR3 is CASSGMGFGGSQPQHF. CDR3 DNA: TGTGCCAGCAGTGGGATGGGGTTCGGCGGAAGCCAGCCCCAGCATTTT. V is TRBV2 and J is TRBJ1-5; D uncertain. This CDR3 has 16 residues. V gave up 4 bases and J gave up 7 bases, with 20 bases separating them. CDR1 is SNHLY and CDR2 is FYNNEI in the germline V gene.

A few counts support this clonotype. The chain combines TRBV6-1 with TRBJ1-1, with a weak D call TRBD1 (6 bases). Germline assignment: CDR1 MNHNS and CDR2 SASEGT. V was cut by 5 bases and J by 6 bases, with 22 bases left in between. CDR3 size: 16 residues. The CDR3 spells CASSRNGQIHVAEAFF. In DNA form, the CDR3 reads TGTGCCAGCAGTCGAAACGGACAGATACACGTCGCTGAAGCTTTCTTT.

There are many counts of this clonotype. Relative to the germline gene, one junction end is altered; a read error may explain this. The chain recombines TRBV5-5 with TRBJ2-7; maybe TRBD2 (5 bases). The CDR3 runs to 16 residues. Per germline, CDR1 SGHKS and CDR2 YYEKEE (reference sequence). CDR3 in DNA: TGTGCTAGCAGCTTTCCGGGGTCCCGATCAGCTTCCGAGCAGTACTTC. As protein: CASSFPGSRSASEQYF.

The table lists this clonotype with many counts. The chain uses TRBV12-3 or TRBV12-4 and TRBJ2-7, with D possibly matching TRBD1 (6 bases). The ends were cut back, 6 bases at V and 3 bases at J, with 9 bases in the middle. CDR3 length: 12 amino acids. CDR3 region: CASSRDIYEQYF. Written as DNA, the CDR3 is TGTGCCAGCAGCCGGGACATCTACGAGCAGTACTTC.

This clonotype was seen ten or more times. This CDR3 reads CASSLGKGDDAEAFF. CDR3 nucleotide sequence: TGTGCCAGCAGCTTAGGAAAGGGTGATGACGCTGAAGCTTTCTTT. The V and J genes are TRBV7-9 and TRBJ1-1; D is unclear. Germline V CDR1 and CDR2: SEHNR, FQNEAQ (reference sequence). The CDR3 runs to 15 residues. V was cut by 1 base and J by 6 bases, with 15 bases left in between.

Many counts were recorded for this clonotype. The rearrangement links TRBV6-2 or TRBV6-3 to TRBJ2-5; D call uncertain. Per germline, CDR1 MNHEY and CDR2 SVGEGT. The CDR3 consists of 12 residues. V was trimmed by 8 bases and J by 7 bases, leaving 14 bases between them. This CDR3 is CASGPREMTQYF. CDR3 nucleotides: TGTGCCAGCGGTCCGCGAGAGATGACCCAGTACTTC.

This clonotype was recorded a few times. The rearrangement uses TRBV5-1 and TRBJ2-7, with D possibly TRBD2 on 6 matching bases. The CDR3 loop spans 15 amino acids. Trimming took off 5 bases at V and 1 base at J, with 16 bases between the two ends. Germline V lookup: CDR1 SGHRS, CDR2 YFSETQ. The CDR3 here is CASSLDGTSSYEQYF. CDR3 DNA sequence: TGCGCCAGCAGTCTAGACGGGACTTCTTCCTACGAGCAGTACTTC.

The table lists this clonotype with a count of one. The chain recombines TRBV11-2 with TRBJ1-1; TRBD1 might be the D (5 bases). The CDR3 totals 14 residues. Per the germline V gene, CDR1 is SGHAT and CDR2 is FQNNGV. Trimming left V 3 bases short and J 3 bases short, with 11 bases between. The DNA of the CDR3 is TGTGCCAGCAGCTTCCCGGGGGTTGACACTGAAGCTTTCTTT. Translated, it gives CASSFPGVDTEAFF. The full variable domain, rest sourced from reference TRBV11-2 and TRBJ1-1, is EAGVAQSPRYKIIEKRQSVAFWCNPISGHATLYWYQQILGQGPKLLIQFQNNGVVDDSQLPKDRFSAERLKGVDSTLKIQPAKLEDSAVYLCASSFPGVDTEAFFGQGTRLTVV.

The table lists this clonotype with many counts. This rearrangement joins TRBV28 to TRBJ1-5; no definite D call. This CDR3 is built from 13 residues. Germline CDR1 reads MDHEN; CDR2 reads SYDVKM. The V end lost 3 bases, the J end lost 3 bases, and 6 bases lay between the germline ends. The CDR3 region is CASSFRTNQPQHF. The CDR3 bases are TGTGCCAGCAGTTTTAGGACCAATCAGCCCCAGCATTTT.